This T cell receptor beta chain comes out of a study of a mutant IDH1 vaccine in newly diagnosed glioma (dated by TCRdb to the early 2020s). Study-level background: Of the approximately 30 treated patients, approximately 62% were male and 37.5% were female, and the mean age was roughly 38 years. Peripheral blood was collected at six visits: V03 (baseline), V05, V07, V10, V12 and V13. For exploratory analyses, longitudinal TCRB deep sequencing was carried out in about 25 treated patients wherever samples were available. Before enrollment, most patients had been given radiochemotherapy with temozolomide as standard therapy, while the rest had received either radiotherapy alone or temozolomide alone.

A single count supports this clone. It has no known antigen specificity. No clone much larger than this one lies a single base away; base qualities are absent. This specimen's time point label, per the study, means: baseline, week 1 (first vaccination visit). The meaning of the sample's treatment or condition label: pre-vaccination baseline after standard-of-care therapy. Donors had newly diagnosed WHO grade 3 or 4 IDH1-mutant astrocytomas with loss of nuclear ATRX. The samples were drawn from NOA16, a multicentre, single-arm, open-label phase I trial in Germany that tested a mutant IDH1 peptide vaccine in humans for the first time. Blood drawn at visit V03 was used as the baseline sample for immunogenicity testing. Genomic DNA for TCRB sequencing was extracted from EDTA blood using the DNeasy Blood and Tissue Kit. What the work shows at the level of the full study, not this receptor alone: Changes in the top peripheral T cell clonotypes picked up by TCRB sequencing did not appear to be linked to pseudoprogression. Selection of PBMC samples for TCRB deep sequencing was based on availability. Immune responses induced by the vaccine were seen in over 90% of patients across multiple MHC alleles. It was noted by the authors that analyses of patient blood samples could not be reproduced owing to sample limitations.

The CDR3, cysteine through phenylalanine, is 14 amino acids long. Left in the record is the CDR3 DNA by itself, 42 bases read in frame from the first base. Cut back by 2 bases and 7 bases, the V and J ends lie 11 bases apart. The germline V gene gives CDR1 as SGHDN and CDR2 as FVKESK. The library relied on the immunoSEQ multiplex PCR assay. Following the manufacturer's protocol, the hsTCRB Kit was used to amplify rearranged TCR beta chain sequences. TCRB libraries were sequenced on an Illumina MiSeq. From the authors' description of their analysis: The proprietary platform of the kit vendor was used for demultiplexing, trimming and gene mapping. This immuneACCESS table, as held by TCRdb, lists in-frame sequences with V and J called but not all clones. Of the missing ones, under half trace to an unresolved V gene in checked studies; the others have no known cause. From that table come the V and J calls and clone size; the DNA was used to work out D and trimming. The sample table lists 25,000 to 35,000 clones, about four fifths of them with a count of one. Clones ranked in the top ten supply roughly 20% of the sample.

The source of this sequence is a man aged 25-45 years with glioma. The sequence links TRBV14 to TRBJ2-2; the D region is possibly TRBD1 or TRBD2, each matching across 6 bases. The sequencing here drew on PBMCs, taken from a glioma patient treated with radiotherapy, temozolomide or both. Read as DNA, the sequence is TGTGCCAGCAGCCAAAGGGGGGCCGGCGGGGAGCTGTTTTTT. Its translation reads: CASSQRGAGGELFF.